These 6 T cell receptor beta chains share one sample of origin, sequenced in a study of CXCR3-negative and CXCR3-positive naive CD8 T cells. Study-wide results and limits: The study found more hydrophobic TRB CDR3s in CXCR3-positive naive cells than in CXCR3-negative naive cells.

For these TCRs, the target antigens are not known. It was by 5' RACE with UMI labels that the TRB cDNA libraries were prepared. TCRdb derives one entry per CDR3 protein from the 5' RACE reads, leaving out DNA. Its listing shows some 54,000 distinct CDR3 sequences. Sample: naive CXCR3+ CD8+ T cells from blood. Subset noted: CD45RO-CCR7+CD27+CD95- naive CD8+ T cells expressing CXCR3 (TNR3+). The receptors were gathered from a human donor in good health. Some clones in this sample may be carry-over from other donors' samples.

The chain has TRBV7-9 and TRBJ2-1; TCRdb's assignment of TRBD1 cannot be checked, as there is no DNA. Germline CDR1 and CDR2: SEHNR and FQNEAQ (reference sequence). The CDR3 consists of 15 residues. This CDR3 is CASSHRDRGQVEQFF.

This sequence joins TRBV14 and TRBJ1-2; TCRdb gives TRBD1 as the D gene, but with no DNA this cannot be confirmed. The CDR3 length is 17 residues. From germline, CDR1 is SGHDN and CDR2 FVKESK. The CDR3 protein is CASSHYLLGTGFDGYTF. Together with reference TRBV14 and TRBJ1-2, the CDR3 gives the full variable domain: EAGVTQFPSHSVIEKGQTVTLRCDPISGHDNLYWYRRVMGKEIKFLLHFVKESKQDESGMPNNRFLAERTGGTYSTLKVQPAELEDSGVYFCASSHYLLGTGFDGYTFGSGTRLTVV.

The chain couples TRBV29-1 to TRBJ2-2; TCRdb returns TRBD1, unconfirmable since there is no DNA. CDR3 length equals 15 residues. CDR1 is SQVTM and CDR2 is ANQGSEA in the germline V gene. This CDR3 reads CSVDGTGANTGELFF.

The V call is TRBV20-1, the J call TRBJ1-2; TCRdb selects TRBD1, and the lack of DNA leaves this call unchecked. This CDR3 is built from 16 residues. CDR1 DFQATT and CDR2 SNEGSKA come from the germline V gene (reference sequence). The CDR3 is CSASSLMAGVNYGYTF.

The chain is built from TRBV7-9 and TRBJ1-2. Germline V gives CDR1 SEHNR, CDR2 FQNEAQ (reference sequence). This CDR3 is 14 amino acids long. CDR3 region: CASNGEFPDYGYTF.

J is TRBJ2-7 and V is TRBV14; TCRdb's D gene call, TRBD1, goes unchecked for lack of DNA. CDR1 is SGHDN, CDR2 FVKESK, per germline. This CDR3 spans 17 amino acids. This CDR3 is CASSPYRGLGLIYEQYF.